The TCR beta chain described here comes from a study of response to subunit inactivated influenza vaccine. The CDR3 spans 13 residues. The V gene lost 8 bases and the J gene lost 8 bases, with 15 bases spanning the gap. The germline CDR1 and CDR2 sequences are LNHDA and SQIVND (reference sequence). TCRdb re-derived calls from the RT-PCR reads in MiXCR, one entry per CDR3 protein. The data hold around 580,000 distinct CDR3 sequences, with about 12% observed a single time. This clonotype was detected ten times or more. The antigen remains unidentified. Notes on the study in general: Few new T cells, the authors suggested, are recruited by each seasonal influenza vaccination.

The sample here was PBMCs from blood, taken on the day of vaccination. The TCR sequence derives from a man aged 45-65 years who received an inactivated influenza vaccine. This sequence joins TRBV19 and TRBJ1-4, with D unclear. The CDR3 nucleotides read TGTGCCAGTGACGACGGCCGACGGGAAAAACTGTTTTTT. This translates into CASDDGRREKLFF.